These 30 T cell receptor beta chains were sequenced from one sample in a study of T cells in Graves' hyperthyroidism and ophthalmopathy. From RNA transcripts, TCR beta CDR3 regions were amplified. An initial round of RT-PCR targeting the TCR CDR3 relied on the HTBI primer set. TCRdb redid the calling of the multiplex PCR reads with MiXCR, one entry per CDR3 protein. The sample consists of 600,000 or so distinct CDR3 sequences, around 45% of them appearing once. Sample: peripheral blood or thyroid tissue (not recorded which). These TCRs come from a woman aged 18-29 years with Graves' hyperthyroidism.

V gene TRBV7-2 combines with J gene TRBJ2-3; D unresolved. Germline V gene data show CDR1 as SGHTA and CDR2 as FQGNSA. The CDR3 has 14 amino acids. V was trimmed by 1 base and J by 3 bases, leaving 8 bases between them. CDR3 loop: CASSLGAATDTQYF. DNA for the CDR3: TGTGCCAGCAGCTTAGGCGCTGCTACAGATACGCAGTATTTT.

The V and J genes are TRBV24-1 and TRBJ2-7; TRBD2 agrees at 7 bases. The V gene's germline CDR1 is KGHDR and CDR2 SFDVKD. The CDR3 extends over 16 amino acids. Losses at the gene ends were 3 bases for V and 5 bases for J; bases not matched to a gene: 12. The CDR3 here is CATSDTAGERPDEQYF. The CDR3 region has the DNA TGTGCCACCAGTGATACCGCGGGAGAGCGCCCCGACGAGCAGTACTTC.

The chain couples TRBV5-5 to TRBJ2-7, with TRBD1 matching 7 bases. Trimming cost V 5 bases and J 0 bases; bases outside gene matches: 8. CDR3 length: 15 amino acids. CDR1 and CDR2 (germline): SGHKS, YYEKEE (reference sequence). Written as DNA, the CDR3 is TGTGCCAGCAGTCGAACCGGGACAGCCTCCTACGAGCAGTACTTC. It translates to CASSRTGTASYEQYF. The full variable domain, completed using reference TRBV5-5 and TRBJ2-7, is DAGVTQSPTHLIKTRGQQVTLRCSPISGHKSVSWYQQVLGQGPQFIFQYYEKEERGRGNFPDRFSARQFPNYSSELNVNALLLGDSALYLCASSRTGTASYEQYFGPGTRLTVT.

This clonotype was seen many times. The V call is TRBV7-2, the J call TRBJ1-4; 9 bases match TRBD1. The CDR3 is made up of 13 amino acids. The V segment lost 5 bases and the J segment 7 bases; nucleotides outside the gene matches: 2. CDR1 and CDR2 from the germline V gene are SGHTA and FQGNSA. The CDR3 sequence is CASSRDRAEKLFF. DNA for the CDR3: TGTGCCAGCAGCCGGGACAGGGCTGAAAAACTGTTTTTT. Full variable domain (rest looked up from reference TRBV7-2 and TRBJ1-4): GAGVSQSPSNKVTEKGKDVELRCDPISGHTALYWYRQSLGQGLEFLIYFQGNSAPDKSGLPSDRFSAERTGGSVSTLTIQRTQQEDSAVYLCASSRDRAEKLFFGSGTQLSVL.

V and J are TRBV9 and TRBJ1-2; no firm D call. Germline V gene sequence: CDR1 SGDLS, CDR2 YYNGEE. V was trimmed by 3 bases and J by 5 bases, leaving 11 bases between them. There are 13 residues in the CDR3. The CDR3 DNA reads TGTGCCAGCAGCGGAAAGACGGTGTATGGCTACACCTTC. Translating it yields CASSGKTVYGYTF.

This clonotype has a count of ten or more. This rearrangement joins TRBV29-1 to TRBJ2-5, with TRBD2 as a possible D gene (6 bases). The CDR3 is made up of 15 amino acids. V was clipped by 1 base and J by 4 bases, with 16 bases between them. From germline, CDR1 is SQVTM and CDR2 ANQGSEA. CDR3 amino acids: CSVEVTGVVGETQYF. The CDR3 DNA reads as TGCAGCGTTGAAGTGACGGGAGTGGTCGGAGAGACCCAGTACTTC.

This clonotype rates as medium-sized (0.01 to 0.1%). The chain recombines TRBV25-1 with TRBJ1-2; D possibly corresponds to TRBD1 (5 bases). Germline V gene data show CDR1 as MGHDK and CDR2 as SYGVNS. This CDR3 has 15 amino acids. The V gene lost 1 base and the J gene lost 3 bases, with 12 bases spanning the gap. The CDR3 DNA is TGTGCCAGCAGTGAATTGGGCAGGGAGGACTATGGCTACACCTTC. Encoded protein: CASSELGREDYGYTF.

CDR3 region: CASRAGYNSPLHF. The DNA of the CDR3 is TGTGCCAGCCGGGCGGGGTATAATTCACCCCTCCACTTT. The genes are TRBV6-1 and TRBJ1-6; D is unresolved. The CDR3 contains 13 residues. CDR1 is MNHNS, CDR2 SASEGT, per germline. V lost 8 bases and J lost 4, with 9 bases in between.

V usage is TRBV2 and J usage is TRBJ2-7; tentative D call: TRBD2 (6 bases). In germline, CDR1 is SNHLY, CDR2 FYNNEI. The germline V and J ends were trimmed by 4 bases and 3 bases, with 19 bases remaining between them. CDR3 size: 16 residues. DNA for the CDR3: TGTGCCAGCAGTGCTAGACCCTTTTCGGGGGTCTACGAGCAGTACTTC. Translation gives CASSARPFSGVYEQYF. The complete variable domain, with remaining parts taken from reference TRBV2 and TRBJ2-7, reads EPEVTQTPSHQVTQMGQEVILRCVPISNHLYFYWYRQILGQKVEFLVSFYNNEISEKSEIFDDQFSVERPDGSNFTLKIRSTKLEDSAMYFCASSARPFSGVYEQYFGPGTRLTVT.

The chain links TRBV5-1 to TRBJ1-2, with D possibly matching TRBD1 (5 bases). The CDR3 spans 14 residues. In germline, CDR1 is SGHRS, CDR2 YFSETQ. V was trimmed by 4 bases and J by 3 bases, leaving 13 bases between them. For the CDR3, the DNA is TGCGCCAGCAGCGTACCCGGCAGGGACTATGGCTACACCTTC. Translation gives CASSVPGRDYGYTF.

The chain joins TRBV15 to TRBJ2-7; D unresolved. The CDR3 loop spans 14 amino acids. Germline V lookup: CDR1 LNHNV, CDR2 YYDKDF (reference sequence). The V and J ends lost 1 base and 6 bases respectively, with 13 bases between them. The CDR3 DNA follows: TGTGCCACCAGCAGAGTCTTGGGGTCCGGCGAGCAGTACTTC. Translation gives CATSRVLGSGEQYF.

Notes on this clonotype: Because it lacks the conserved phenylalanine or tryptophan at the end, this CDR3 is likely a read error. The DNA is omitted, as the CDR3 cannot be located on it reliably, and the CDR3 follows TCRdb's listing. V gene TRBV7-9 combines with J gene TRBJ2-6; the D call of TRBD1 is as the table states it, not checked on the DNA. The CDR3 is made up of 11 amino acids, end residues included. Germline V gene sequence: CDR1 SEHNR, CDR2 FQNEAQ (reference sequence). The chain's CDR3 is CASSSPRGPFT.

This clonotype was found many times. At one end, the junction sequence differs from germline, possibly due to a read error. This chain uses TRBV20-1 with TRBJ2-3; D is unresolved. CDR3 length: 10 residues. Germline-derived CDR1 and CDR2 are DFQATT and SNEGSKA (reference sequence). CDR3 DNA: TGCAGCGCTAGCACAGATACGCAGTATTTT. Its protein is CSASTDTQYF.

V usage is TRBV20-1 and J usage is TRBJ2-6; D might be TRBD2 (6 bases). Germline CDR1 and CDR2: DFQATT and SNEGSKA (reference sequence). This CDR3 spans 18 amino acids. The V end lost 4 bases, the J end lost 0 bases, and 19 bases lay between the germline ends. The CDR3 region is CSATIRDSGGSGANVLTF. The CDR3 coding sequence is TGCAGTGCTACCATTAGGGACTCGGGTGGCTCTGGGGCCAACGTCCTGACTTTC.

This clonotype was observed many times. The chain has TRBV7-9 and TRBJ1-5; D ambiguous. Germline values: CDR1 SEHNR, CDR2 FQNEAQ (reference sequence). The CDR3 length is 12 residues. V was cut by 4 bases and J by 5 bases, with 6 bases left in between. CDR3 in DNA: TGTGCCAGCAGCTCCGGGGATCAGCCCCAGCATTTT. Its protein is CASSSGDQPQHF. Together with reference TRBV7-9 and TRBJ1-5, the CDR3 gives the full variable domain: DTGVSQNPRHKITKRGQNVTFRCDPISEHNRLYWYRQTLGQGPEFLTYFQNEAQLEKSRLLSDRFSAERPKGSFSTLEIQRTEQGDSAMYLCASSSGDQPQHFGDGTRLSIL.

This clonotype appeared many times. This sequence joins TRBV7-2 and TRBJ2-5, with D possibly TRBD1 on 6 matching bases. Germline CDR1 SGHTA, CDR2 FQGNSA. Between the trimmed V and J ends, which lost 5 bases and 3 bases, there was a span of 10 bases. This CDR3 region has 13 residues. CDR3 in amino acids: CASSPQGKETQYF. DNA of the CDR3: TGTGCCAGCAGCCCACAGGGTAAAGAGACCCAGTACTTC.

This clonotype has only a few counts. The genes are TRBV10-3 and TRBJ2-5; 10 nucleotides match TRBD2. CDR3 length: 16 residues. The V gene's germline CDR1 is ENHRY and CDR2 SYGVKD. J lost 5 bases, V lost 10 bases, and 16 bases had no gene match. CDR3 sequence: CASHPGLAGVRETQYF. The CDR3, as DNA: TGTGCCAGCCACCCTGGGCTAGCGGGAGTTCGGGAGACCCAGTACTTC.

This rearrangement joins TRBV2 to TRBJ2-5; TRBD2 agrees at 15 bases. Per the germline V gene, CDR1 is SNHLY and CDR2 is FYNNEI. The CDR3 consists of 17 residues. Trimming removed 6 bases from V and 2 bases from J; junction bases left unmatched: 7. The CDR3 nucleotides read TGTGCCAGCAGGAGGACTAGCGGGAGGGGGGGTCAAGAGACCCAGTACTTC. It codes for CASRRTSGRGGQETQYF.

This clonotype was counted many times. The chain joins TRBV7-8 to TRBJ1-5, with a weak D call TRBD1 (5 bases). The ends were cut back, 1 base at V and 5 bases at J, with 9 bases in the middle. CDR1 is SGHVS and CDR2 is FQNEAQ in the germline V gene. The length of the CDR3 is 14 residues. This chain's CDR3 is CASSLEGSYQPQHF. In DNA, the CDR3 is TGTGCCAGCAGCTTAGAGGGGAGTTATCAGCCCCAGCATTTT.

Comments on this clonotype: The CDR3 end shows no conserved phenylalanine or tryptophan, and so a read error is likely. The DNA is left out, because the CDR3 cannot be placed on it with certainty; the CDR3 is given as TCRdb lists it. This CDR3 is CASSEAPR. The V gene is TRBV2, the J gene TRBJ1-6. Germline CDR1 reads SNHLY; CDR2 reads FYNNEI. The CDR3 is made up of 8 amino acids, end residues included.

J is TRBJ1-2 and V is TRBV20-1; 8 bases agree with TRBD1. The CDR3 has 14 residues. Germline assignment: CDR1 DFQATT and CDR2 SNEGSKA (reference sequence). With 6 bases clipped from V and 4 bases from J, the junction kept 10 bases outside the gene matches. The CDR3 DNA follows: TGCAGTGCCAGAAAGACAGGGGAGATCTATGGCTACACCTTC. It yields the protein CSARKTGEIYGYTF.

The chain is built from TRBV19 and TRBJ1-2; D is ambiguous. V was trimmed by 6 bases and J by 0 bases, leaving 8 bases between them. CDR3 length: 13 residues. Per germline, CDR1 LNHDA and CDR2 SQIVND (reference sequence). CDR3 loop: CASSSVANYGYTF. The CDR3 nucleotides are TGTGCCAGTAGCTCGGTAGCTAACTATGGCTACACCTTC.

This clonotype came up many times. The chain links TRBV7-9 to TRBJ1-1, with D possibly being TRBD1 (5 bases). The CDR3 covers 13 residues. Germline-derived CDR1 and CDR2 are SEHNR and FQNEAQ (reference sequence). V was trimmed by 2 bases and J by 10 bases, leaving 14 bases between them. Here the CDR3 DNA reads TGTGCCAGCAGCTTAAAGGAAGGGGCCGGAGCTTTCTTT. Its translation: CASSLKEGAGAFF. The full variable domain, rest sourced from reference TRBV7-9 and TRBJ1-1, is DTGVSQNPRHKITKRGQNVTFRCDPISEHNRLYWYRQTLGQGPEFLTYFQNEAQLEKSRLLSDRFSAERPKGSFSTLEIQRTEQGDSAMYLCASSLKEGAGAFFGQGTRLTVV.

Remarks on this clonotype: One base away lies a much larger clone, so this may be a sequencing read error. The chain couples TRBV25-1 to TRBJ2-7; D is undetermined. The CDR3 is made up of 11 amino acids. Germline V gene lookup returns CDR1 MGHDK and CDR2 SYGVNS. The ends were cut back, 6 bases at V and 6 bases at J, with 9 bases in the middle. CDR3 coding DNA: TGTGCCAGCAGCCAGACCCGCGAGCAGTACTTC. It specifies CASSQTREQYF.

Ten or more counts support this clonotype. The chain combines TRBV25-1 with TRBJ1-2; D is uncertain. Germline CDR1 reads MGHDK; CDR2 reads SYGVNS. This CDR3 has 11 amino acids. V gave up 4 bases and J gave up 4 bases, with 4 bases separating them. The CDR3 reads CASSVAYGYTF. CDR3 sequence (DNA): TGTGCCAGCAGTGTCGCCTATGGCTACACCTTC.

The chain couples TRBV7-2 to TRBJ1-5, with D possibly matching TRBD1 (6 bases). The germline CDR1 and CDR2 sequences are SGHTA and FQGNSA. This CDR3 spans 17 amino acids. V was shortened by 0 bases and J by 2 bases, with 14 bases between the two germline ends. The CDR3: CASSLARGALGNQPQHF. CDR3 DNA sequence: TGTGCCAGCAGCTTAGCCCGGGGGGCGCTTGGCAATCAGCCCCAGCATTTT. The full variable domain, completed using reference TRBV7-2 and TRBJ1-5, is GAGVSQSPSNKVTEKGKDVELRCDPISGHTALYWYRQSLGQGLEFLIYFQGNSAPDKSGLPSDRFSAERTGGSVSTLTIQRTQQEDSAVYLCASSLARGALGNQPQHFGDGTRLSIL.

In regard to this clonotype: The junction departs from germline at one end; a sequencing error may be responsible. CDR3 sequence reads: CASGAQNTEAF. The CDR3 DNA reads as TGCGCCAGCGGGGCACAGAACACTGAAGCTTTC. The chain combines TRBV5-1 with TRBJ2-6, with D possibly being TRBD1 (5 bases). Germline V gives CDR1 SGHRS, CDR2 YFSETQ. CDR3 length: 11 residues.

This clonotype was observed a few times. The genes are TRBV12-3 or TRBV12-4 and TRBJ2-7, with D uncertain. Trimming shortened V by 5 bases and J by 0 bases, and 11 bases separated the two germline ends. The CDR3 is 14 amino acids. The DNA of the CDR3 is TGTGCCAGCAGTCACGGCTCATCCTCCTACGAGCAGTACTTC. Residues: CASSHGSSSYEQYF.

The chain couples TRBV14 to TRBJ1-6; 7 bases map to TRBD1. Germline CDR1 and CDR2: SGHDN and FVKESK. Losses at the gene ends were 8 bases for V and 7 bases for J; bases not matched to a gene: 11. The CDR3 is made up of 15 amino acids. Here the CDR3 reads CASSPTGILNSPLHF. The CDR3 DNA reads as TGTGCCAGCTCACCGACAGGGATATTGAATTCACCCCTCCACTTT.

The CDR3 here is CASSFTPGGRETQYF. CDR3 bases: TGTGCCAGCAGCTTTACCCCAGGCGGGAGAGAGACCCAGTACTTC. The chain couples TRBV7-9 to TRBJ2-5; 7 bases align to TRBD2. With 3 bases clipped from V and 4 bases from J, the junction kept 8 bases outside the gene matches. Germline loops: CDR1 SEHNR, CDR2 FQNEAQ (reference sequence). The CDR3 spans 15 residues. Complete variable domain (other parts from reference TRBV7-9 and TRBJ2-5): DTGVSQNPRHKITKRGQNVTFRCDPISEHNRLYWYRQTLGQGPEFLTYFQNEAQLEKSRLLSDRFSAERPKGSFSTLEIQRTEQGDSAMYLCASSFTPGGRETQYFGPGTRLLVL.